The clone carrying this T cell receptor beta chain has ten or more counts. What it binds is not known. Molecular barcoded adaptors covering alpha/delta and beta/gamma chains were used on 400 ng RNA. Using its own MiXCR run on the reads, TCRdb lists one record per CDR3 protein. The sample contains some 39,000 distinct CDR3 sequences, around 13% of which appear only once. The data derive from a study of read filtering for tumor transcriptome and immune sequencing. Study-wide background: Revised staging placed eight or nine patients in R-ISS I, roughly 17 in II, 6 or 7 in III. After DNase treatment, RNA was made into whole-transcriptome libraries. General study findings and limits: Without single-read clonotypes, shared clonotype proportions correlated more between IR-seq and RNA-seq. The sorted CD138-negative fraction was a mixed bone marrow immune population, not purified T cells.

V was pared by 7 bases and J by 1 base, with 10 bases between. CDR1 is MNHNS and CDR2 is SASEGT in the germline V gene. The CDR3 consists of 13 residues. This clonotype was sampled from a donor at least 40 years old with multiple myeloma. Sequencing used a population of CD138-negative cells sorted from bone marrow. The J gene is TRBJ1-1, the V gene TRBV6-1; D may be TRBD1 (6 bases). The CDR3: CASNRAPNTEAFF. DNA of the CDR3: TGTGCCAGCAACAGGGCGCCGAACACTGAAGCTTTCTTT.